The 5 T cell receptor beta chains below were found in one sample sequenced in a study of T cell repertoires in cytomegalovirus infection. TCRdb re-called the reads through MiXCR, storing one row per CDR3 protein. This sample has around 310,000 distinct CDR3 sequences, with about 27% found just once. These receptors lack a known antigen. Specimen: cultured PBMCs, collected from culture after CMV antigen stimulation. These receptors were taken from a human donor in good health (CMV status not recorded). Some clones in this sample may be carry-over from other donors' samples.

This clonotype has more than one count but fewer than ten. The V call is TRBV7-2, the J call TRBJ1-5, with D maybe TRBD1 (5 bases). Trimming removed 4 bases from V and 3 bases from J, with 10 bases in between. Germline-derived CDR1 and CDR2 are SGHTA and FQGNSA. The CDR3 contains 14 residues. CDR3 region: CASSSGTFNQPQHF. In nucleotides, the CDR3 is TGTGCCAGCAGCTCCGGGACGTTCAATCAGCCCCAGCATTTT. Full variable domain (remainder filled in from reference TRBV7-2 and TRBJ1-5): GAGVSQSPSNKVTEKGKDVELRCDPISGHTALYWYRQSLGQGLEFLIYFQGNSAPDKSGLPSDRFSAERTGGSVSTLTIQRTQQEDSAVYLCASSSGTFNQPQHFGDGTRLSIL.

The sample holds a few counts of this clonotype. V gene TRBV12-3 or TRBV12-4 combines with J gene TRBJ1-2, with TRBD1 matching 9 bases. The length of the CDR3 is 16 residues. Trimming cost V 6 bases and J 1 base; bases outside gene matches: 9. The CDR3 protein is CASRYPGTGNNYGYTF. CDR3 DNA sequence: TGTGCCAGCAGGTATCCGGGGACAGGGAATAACTATGGCTACACCTTC.

This clonotype was seen a handful of times. V is TRBV6-4 and J is TRBJ2-1; 14 bases line up with TRBD2. Germline CDR1 is MRHNA and CDR2 is SNTAGT. V was pared by 5 bases and J by 7 bases, with 7 bases of the junction left unmatched. This CDR3 has 16 residues. The CDR3 loop is CASSRLAGGVWNEQFF. The DNA of the CDR3 is TGTGCCAGCAGTAGACTAGCGGGAGGGGTCTGGAATGAGCAGTTCTTC.

CDR3 protein: CASSPRGANTGELFF. CDR3 DNA: TGTGCCAGCAGCCCAAGGGGGGCCAACACCGGGGAGCTGTTTTTT. The J gene is TRBJ2-2, the V gene TRBV7-9; possibly TRBD1 or TRBD2 for D (6 bases each). Germline CDR1 is SEHNR and CDR2 is FQNEAQ (reference sequence). Trimming took off 5 bases at V and 2 bases at J, with 12 bases between the two ends. This CDR3 has 15 residues. Looking up the rest from reference TRBV7-9 and TRBJ2-2 gives the full variable domain: DTGVSQNPRHKITKRGQNVTFRCDPISEHNRLYWYRQTLGQGPEFLTYFQNEAQLEKSRLLSDRFSAERPKGSFSTLEIQRTEQGDSAMYLCASSPRGANTGELFFGEGSRLTVL.

The V gene is TRBV9, the J gene TRBJ1-1, with D perhaps TRBD1 (5 bases). The V and J ends lost 2 bases and 5 bases respectively, with 13 bases between them. The CDR3 has 14 amino acids. Germline lookup yields CDR1 SGDLS and CDR2 YYNGEE. CDR3: CASSVRDRETEAFF. In DNA, the CDR3 is TGTGCCAGCAGCGTTCGGGACCGGGAAACTGAAGCTTTCTTT.